The 14 T cell receptor beta chains below were found in one sample sequenced in a study of T-cell memory formation after mild COVID-19. One entry per CDR3 protein results from TCRdb running MiXCR on the 5' RACE reads. The data show about 600,000 distinct CDR3 sequences, about 20% seen once. Material: PBMCs or a T cell subset sorted from them (not recorded which). The receptor source for this set is an adult woman who had mild COVID-19 (a few samples of this study predate the infection). Cell type and time point are not known.

This rearrangement joins TRBV12-3 or TRBV12-4 to TRBJ2-3, with unresolved D. V was shortened by 6 bases and J by 6 bases, with 10 bases between the two germline ends. This CDR3 spans 12 amino acids. In DNA, the CDR3 is TGTGCCAGCAGCCCCCTGAGGGATACGCAGTATTTT. It specifies CASSPLRDTQYF.

This clonotype was found many times. The genes are TRBV7-2 and TRBJ2-5, with 7 bases fitting TRBD1. The CDR3 has 14 residues. V lost 1 base and J lost 6; bases outside the gene matches: 5. Germline CDR1 is SGHTA and CDR2 is FQGNSA. The CDR3 DNA reads as TGTGCCAGCAGCTTAGGGACAGGTCCTAAGACCCAGTACTTC. Translating gives CASSLGTGPKTQYF.

This clonotype was detected a few times. This sequence joins TRBV5-6 and TRBJ2-2, with 7 bases aligning to TRBD2. Germline V gene data show CDR1 as SGHDT and CDR2 as YYEEEE. Unmatched junction bases numbered 11, after V lost 4 bases and J lost 5 bases. This CDR3 comprises 16 residues. CDR3 residues: CASSQKLATITGELFF. The CDR3 nucleotides are TGTGCCAGCAGCCAGAAACTAGCGACGATAACCGGGGAGCTGTTTTTT.

The chain links TRBV5-4 to TRBJ1-2; tentatively, D is TRBD1 (5 bases). The CDR3 is 13 amino acids. Trimming took off 4 bases at V and 4 bases at J, with 11 bases between the two ends. Germline CDR1 and CDR2: SGHNT and YYREEE (reference sequence). CDR3 bases: TGTGCCAGCAGCCTCGACAGCCTCTATGGCTACACCTTC. This codes for CASSLDSLYGYTF.

This chain links TRBV7-9 with TRBJ2-7; 9 bases agree with TRBD2. V was pared by 1 base and J by 5 bases, with 9 bases of the junction left unmatched. The CDR3 length is 16 residues. The germline gives CDR1 SEHNR, CDR2 FQNEAQ (reference sequence). CDR3 protein: CASSLGIGLASHEQYF. CDR3 bases: TGTGCCAGCAGCTTAGGAATCGGACTAGCGAGCCACGAGCAGTACTTC.

The V gene is TRBV7-2, the J gene TRBJ2-5; the match to TRBD2 covers 11 bases. Germline CDR1 reads SGHTA; CDR2 reads FQGNSA. The length of the CDR3 is 16 residues. V shed 5 bases and J 1 base; nucleotides not matched to a gene: 6. The CDR3 is CASSPASGRLQETQYF. The CDR3, as DNA: TGTGCCAGCAGCCCGGCTAGCGGGAGGCTCCAAGAGACCCAGTACTTC. The full variable domain, its missing parts supplied by reference TRBV7-2 and TRBJ2-5, is GAGVSQSPSNKVTEKGKDVELRCDPISGHTALYWYRQSLGQGLEFLIYFQGNSAPDKSGLPSDRFSAERTGGSVSTLTIQRTQQEDSAVYLCASSPASGRLQETQYFGPGTRLLVL.

This chain connects TRBV9 to TRBJ2-5; D not resolved. With 0 bases removed from V and 1 base from J, the gap between germline ends came to 10 bases. The CDR3 is 15 residues long. The germline V gene has CDR1 SGDLS and CDR2 YYNGEE. CDR3 amino acids: CASSVGRTAQETQYF. In DNA form, the CDR3 reads TGTGCCAGCAGCGTAGGTCGAACAGCCCAAGAGACCCAGTACTTC.

This CDR3 reads CASSFIQGTDTQYF. The CDR3 DNA follows: TGTGCCAGCAGCTTTATCCAGGGTACAGATACGCAGTATTTT. V and J are TRBV7-8 and TRBJ2-3; D is perhaps TRBD1 (5 bases). The CDR3 spans 14 residues. Per germline, CDR1 SGHVS and CDR2 FQNEAQ. V lost 3 bases, J lost 3 bases, and 10 bases lay in between. The variable domain in full, with the rest retrieved from reference TRBV7-8 and TRBJ2-3, is GAGVSQSPRYKVAKRGQDVALRCDPISGHVSLFWYQQALGQGPEFLTYFQNEAQLDKSGLPSDRFFAERPEGSVSTLKIQRTQQEDSAVYLCASSFIQGTDTQYFGPGTRLTVL.

The chain joins TRBV12-3 or TRBV12-4 to TRBJ2-5; TRBD2 matches 9 bases. Trimming at V came to 0 bases and at J to 4 bases, leaving 3 bases not matched to a gene. This CDR3 has 15 residues. The CDR3 protein is CASSLASGGTETQYF. DNA of the CDR3: TGTGCCAGCAGTTTAGCTAGCGGGGGAACAGAGACCCAGTACTTC.

This clonotype showed up many times. J is TRBJ1-1 and V is TRBV5-1; D remains ambiguous. V gave up 4 bases and J gave up 4 bases, with 11 bases separating them. The CDR3 totals 13 residues. Looked up from germline, CDR1 is SGHRS and CDR2 is YFSETQ. CDR3 amino acids: CASSGDAGTEAFF. The CDR3 DNA is TGCGCCAGCAGCGGGGATGCTGGCACTGAAGCTTTCTTT. The whole variable domain, filled in from reference TRBV5-1 and TRBJ1-1, reads KAGVTQTPRYLIKTRGQQVTLSCSPISGHRSVSWYQQTPGQGLQFLFEYFSETQRNKGNFPGRFSGRQFSNSRSEMNVSTLELGDSALYLCASSGDAGTEAFFGQGTRLTVV.

This clonotype occurred many times. The chain is built from TRBV4-2 and TRBJ2-3; tentative D call: TRBD2 (6 bases). V was trimmed by 4 bases and J by 3 bases, leaving 17 bases between them. The CDR3 sequence is 16 residues long. Germline CDR1 is LGHNA and CDR2 is YNFKEQ. The CDR3 region is CASSLLAVGTTDTQYF. The DNA of the CDR3 is TGTGCCAGCAGCCTTTTAGCGGTTGGGACGACAGATACGCAGTATTTT.

This clonotype was seen more than once but under ten times. V gene TRBV7-3 combines with J gene TRBJ1-1; 8 bases fit TRBD1. J was trimmed by 1 base and V by 5 bases; bases with no gene match: 6. This CDR3 contains 15 residues. Germline CDR1 reads SGHTA; CDR2 reads FQGTGA. For the CDR3, the DNA is TGTGCCAGCAGCACCACGACAGGGGCGAACACTGAAGCTTTCTTT. Translating it yields CASSTTTGANTEAFF.

V and J are TRBV7-9 and TRBJ2-3, with 9 bases aligning to TRBD2. This CDR3 has 17 residues. The J segment lost 2 bases and the V segment lost 5 bases, leaving 11 bases of the junction unmatched. The germline V gene encodes CDR1 SEHNR and CDR2 FQNEAQ (reference sequence). For the CDR3, the DNA is TGTGCCAGCAGCCTCCGAGTGAGCGGGGGGTCCACAGATACGCAGTATTTT. It specifies CASSLRVSGGSTDTQYF.

V and J are TRBV4-3 and TRBJ2-1, with D unclear. The CDR3 totals 14 residues. V dropped 0 bases and J dropped 9 bases, with 12 bases sitting between them. Germline CDR1 and CDR2: LGHNA and YSLEER. CDR3 amino acids: CASSQDAGRAEQFF. Here the CDR3 DNA reads TGCGCCAGCAGCCAAGATGCCGGTAGAGCTGAGCAGTTCTTC.